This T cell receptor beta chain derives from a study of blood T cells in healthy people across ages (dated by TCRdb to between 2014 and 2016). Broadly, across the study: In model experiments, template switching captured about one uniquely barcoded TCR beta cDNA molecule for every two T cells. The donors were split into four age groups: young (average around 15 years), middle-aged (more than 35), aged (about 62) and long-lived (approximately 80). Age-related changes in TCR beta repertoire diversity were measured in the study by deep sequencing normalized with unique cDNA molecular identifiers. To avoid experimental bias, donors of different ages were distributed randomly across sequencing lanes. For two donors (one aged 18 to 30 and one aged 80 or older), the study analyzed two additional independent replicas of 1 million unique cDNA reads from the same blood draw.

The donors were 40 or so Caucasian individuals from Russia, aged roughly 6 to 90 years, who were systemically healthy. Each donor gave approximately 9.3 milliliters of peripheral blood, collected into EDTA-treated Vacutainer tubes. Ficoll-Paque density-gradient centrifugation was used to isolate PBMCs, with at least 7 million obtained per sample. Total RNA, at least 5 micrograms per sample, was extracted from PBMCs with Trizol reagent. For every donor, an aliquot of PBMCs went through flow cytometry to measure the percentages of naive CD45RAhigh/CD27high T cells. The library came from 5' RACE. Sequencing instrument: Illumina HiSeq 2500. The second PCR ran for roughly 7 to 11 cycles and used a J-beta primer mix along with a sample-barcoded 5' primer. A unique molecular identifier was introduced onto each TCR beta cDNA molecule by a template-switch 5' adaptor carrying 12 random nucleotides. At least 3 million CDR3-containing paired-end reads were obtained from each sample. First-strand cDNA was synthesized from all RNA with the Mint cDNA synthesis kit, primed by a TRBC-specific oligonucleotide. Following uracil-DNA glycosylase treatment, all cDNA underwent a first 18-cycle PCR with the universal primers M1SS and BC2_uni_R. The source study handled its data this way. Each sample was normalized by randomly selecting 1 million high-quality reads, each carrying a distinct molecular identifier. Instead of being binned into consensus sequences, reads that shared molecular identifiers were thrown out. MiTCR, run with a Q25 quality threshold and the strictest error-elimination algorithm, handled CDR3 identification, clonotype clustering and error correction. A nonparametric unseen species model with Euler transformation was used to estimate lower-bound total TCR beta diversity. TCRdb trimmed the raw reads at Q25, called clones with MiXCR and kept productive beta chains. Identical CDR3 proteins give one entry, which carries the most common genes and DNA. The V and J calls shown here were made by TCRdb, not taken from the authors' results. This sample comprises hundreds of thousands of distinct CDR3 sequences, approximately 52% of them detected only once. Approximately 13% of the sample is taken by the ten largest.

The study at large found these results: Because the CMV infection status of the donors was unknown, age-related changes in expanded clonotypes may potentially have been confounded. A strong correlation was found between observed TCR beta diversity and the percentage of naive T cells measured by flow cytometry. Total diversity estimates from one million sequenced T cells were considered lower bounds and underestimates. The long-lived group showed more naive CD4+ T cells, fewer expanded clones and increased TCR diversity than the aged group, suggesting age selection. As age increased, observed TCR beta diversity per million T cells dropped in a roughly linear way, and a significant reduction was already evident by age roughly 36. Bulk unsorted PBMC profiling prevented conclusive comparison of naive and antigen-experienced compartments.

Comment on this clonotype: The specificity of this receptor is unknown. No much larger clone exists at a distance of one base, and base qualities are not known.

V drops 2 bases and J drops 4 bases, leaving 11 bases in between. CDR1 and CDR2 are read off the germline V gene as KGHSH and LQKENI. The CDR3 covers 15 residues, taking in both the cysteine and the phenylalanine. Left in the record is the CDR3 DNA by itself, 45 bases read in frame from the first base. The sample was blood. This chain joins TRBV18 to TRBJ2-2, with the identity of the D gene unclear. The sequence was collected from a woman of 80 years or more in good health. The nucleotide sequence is TGTGCCAGCTCACCAGGTGGCAGGAGCACCGGGGAGCTGTTTTTT. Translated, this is CASSPGGRSTGELFF.